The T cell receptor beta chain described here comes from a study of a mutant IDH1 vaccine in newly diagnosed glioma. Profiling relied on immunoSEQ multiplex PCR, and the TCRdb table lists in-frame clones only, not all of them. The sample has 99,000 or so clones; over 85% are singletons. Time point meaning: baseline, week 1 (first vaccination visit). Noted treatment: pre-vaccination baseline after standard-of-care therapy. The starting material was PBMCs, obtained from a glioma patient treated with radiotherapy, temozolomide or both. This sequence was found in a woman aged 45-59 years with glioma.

In DNA, the CDR3 is TGTGCCAGCAGCTTAGTAGGGGGCGGAGAGACCCAGTACTTC. The encoded protein is CASSLVGGGETQYF. This chain connects TRBV7-8 to TRBJ2-5; 7 bases are shared with TRBD1. The germline CDR1 and CDR2 sequences are SGHVS and FQNEAQ. CDR3 size: 14 residues. Trimming cost V 1 base and J 4 bases; bases outside gene matches: 3.